The 32 T cell receptor beta chains below come from one sample, sequenced in a study of blood T cell repertoires in COVID-19. Using immunoSEQ multiplex PCR, the repertoire was profiled, and TCRdb retains in-frame clones only, with some absent. The sample carries some 200,000 clones, around 88% recorded once. Sequenced material: peripheral blood. The receptors shown here come from a man aged 18 to 30 with active or convalescent COVID-19.

This clone was seen only once. This chain uses TRBV30 with TRBJ2-1; 11 nucleotides agree with TRBD1. Looked up from germline, CDR1 is GTSNPN and CDR2 is SVGIG (reference sequence). The CDR3 runs 15 residues. V was clipped by 0 bases and J by 7 bases; unmatched bases: 5. Here the CDR3 reads CAWSVGQGARNEQFF. CDR3 DNA: TGTGCCTGGAGTGTAGGACAGGGGGCGCGGAATGAGCAGTTCTTC.

Details on this clone: A read error is possible here, since a much larger clone lies one base away. The chain links TRBV4-1 to TRBJ2-7; the D gene is possibly TRBD2 (6 bases). The germline V gene has CDR1 MGHRA and CDR2 YSYEKL. The CDR3 is 14 residues long. The CDR3, as DNA: TGCGCCCGCAGCCGGGGCGGGGTGGAAGGGGAGCAGTACTTC. Amino acids: CARSRGGVEGEQYF.

The CDR3 reads CASSWEEGYEQYF. CDR3 in DNA: TGTGCCAGCAGTTGGGAAGAGGGCTACGAGCAGTACTTC. The chain employs TRBV27 and TRBJ2-7, with D maybe TRBD2 (5 bases). Germline CDR1 MNHEY, CDR2 SMNVEV (reference sequence). Between the trimmed V and J ends, which lost 4 bases and 3 bases, there was a span of 10 bases. This CDR3 has 13 residues.

In regard to this clone: A much larger clone lies one base from this, so it may be a read error. Different DNA sequences within this sample yield the same CDR3. The V and J genes are TRBV12-3 or TRBV12-4 and TRBJ1-2; the D is unclear. The germline V and J ends were trimmed by 3 bases and 7 bases, with 12 bases remaining between them. CDR3 length equals 13 residues. CDR3 coding DNA: TGTGCCAGCAGTTTTAGGGTGGCGGGTGGCTACACCTTC. It translates to CASSFRVAGGYTF.

The chain employs TRBV27 and TRBJ2-1, with D possibly matching TRBD1 (6 bases). Trimming stripped 0 bases from V and 4 bases from J, with 13 bases between. The CDR3 spans 16 residues. The germline gives CDR1 MNHEY, CDR2 SMNVEV (reference sequence). CDR3 nucleotide sequence: TGTGCCAGCAGTTTATCGACACGACAGGATTACAATGAGCAGTTCTTC. Its translation: CASSLSTRQDYNEQFF.

The J gene is TRBJ2-2, the V gene TRBV29-1; the match to TRBD1 covers 10 bases. Per germline, CDR1 SQVTM and CDR2 ANQGSEA. This CDR3 is 13 amino acids long. The trim removed 6 bases at V and 4 bases at J, leaving 2 bases unmatched. The CDR3 sequence: CSVGQGTTGELFF. In nucleotides, the CDR3 is TGCAGCGTGGGACAGGGGACCACCGGGGAGCTGTTTTTT.

The chain has TRBV7-2 and TRBJ1-3; D is ambiguous. CDR3 length: 14 amino acids. The germline V gene encodes CDR1 SGHTA and CDR2 FQGNSA. V lost 5 bases, J lost 8 bases, and 16 bases lay in between. CDR3 sequence: CASSTPRRIDTIYF. CDR3 DNA: TGTGCCAGCAGCACCCCAAGGAGGATCGACACCATATATTTT.

This rearrangement joins TRBV28 to TRBJ2-7, with 7 bases identical to TRBD1. This CDR3 is built from 12 residues. Germline trimming cut 6 bases from V and 6 bases from J; bases unmatched to any gene: 5. Germline V gene lookup returns CDR1 MDHEN and CDR2 SYDVKM. This chain's CDR3 is CASSSTGVEQYF. The CDR3 region has the DNA TGTGCCAGCAGCTCTACAGGGGTCGAGCAGTACTTC.

The V and J genes are TRBV19 and TRBJ2-4; TRBD1 is a possible D gene (6 bases). The V end was cut by 5 bases, the J end by 9 bases, with 14 bases between. Looked up from germline, CDR1 is LNHDA and CDR2 is SQIVND (reference sequence). CDR3 length: 13 amino acids. The CDR3 protein is CASSSGAATIQYF. The CDR3 DNA follows: TGTGCCAGTAGTTCAGGGGCCGCAACCATTCAGTACTTC.

The chain is built from TRBV6-1 and TRBJ2-5; D uncertain. The germline gives CDR1 MNHNS, CDR2 SASEGT. V was pared by 2 bases and J by 4 bases, with 8 bases between. The CDR3 spans 13 residues. CDR3 nucleotides: TGTGCCAGCAGTGAATCTACGGTAGAGACCCAGTACTTC. It is translated as CASSESTVETQYF.

V usage is TRBV29-1 and J usage is TRBJ2-1; D is unresolved. Germline CDR1 is SQVTM and CDR2 is ANQGSEA. The V gene lost 4 bases and the J gene lost 11 bases, with 18 bases spanning the gap. The CDR3 contains 13 residues. The chain's CDR3 is CSVAVPGVQKQFF. In DNA form, the CDR3 reads TGCAGCGTTGCGGTCCCCGGTGTGCAAAAGCAGTTCTTC.

The V call is TRBV1, the J call TRBJ2-1; the D segment call TRBD2 is taken from the table without a DNA check. TRBV1 represents a pseudogene. This CDR3 spans 21 amino acids. The CDR3 coding sequence is TGCACCAGCAGCGGAAGATTTCGGGGACTAGCGGGAGGCGGTGTCTACAATGAGCAGTTCTTC. Translating gives CTSSGRFRGLAGGGVYNEQFF.

The V call is TRBV7-2, the J call TRBJ1-5; D gene uncertain. Germline CDR1 SGHTA, CDR2 FQGNSA. The CDR3 consists of 13 residues. Trimming left V 5 bases short and J 6 bases short, with 11 bases between. As DNA, the CDR3 is TGTGCCAGCAGCCCGCCGTCGGGTCAGCCCCAGCATTTT. Protein sequence: CASSPPSGQPQHF.

The J gene is TRBJ1-4, the V gene TRBV5-1, with TRBD1 as a possible D gene (5 bases). The V end was cut by 4 bases, the J end by 3 bases, with 13 bases between. The CDR3 is 15 residues long. CDR1 and CDR2 from the germline V gene are SGHRS and YFSETQ. The CDR3 loop is CASSPLTASNEKLFF. CDR3 sequence (DNA): TGCGCCAGCAGCCCATTGACAGCGTCTAATGAAAAACTGTTTTTT. Variable domain in full (rest from reference TRBV5-1 and TRBJ1-4): KAGVTQTPRYLIKTRGQQVTLSCSPISGHRSVSWYQQTPGQGLQFLFEYFSETQRNKGNFPGRFSGRQFSNSRSEMNVSTLELGDSALYLCASSPLTASNEKLFFGSGTQLSVL.

The chain employs TRBV6-6 and TRBJ1-5; 7 bases are a match to TRBD1. In germline, CDR1 is MNHNY, CDR2 SVGAGI (reference sequence). The CDR3 length is 13 residues. The ends lost 2 bases at V and 11 bases at J; junction bases unmatched: 6. CDR3 amino acids: CASSYNLRGTQHF. DNA for the CDR3: TGTGCCAGCAGTTACAACCTCAGGGGGACCCAGCATTTT.

V and J are TRBV7-9 and TRBJ2-6; TRBD2 might be the D (6 bases). The CDR3 loop spans 19 amino acids. The germline V gene has CDR1 SEHNR and CDR2 FQNEAQ (reference sequence). Trimming cost V 5 bases and J 0 bases, with 20 bases left between them. This chain's CDR3 is CASSTHQGLFRSGANVLTF. DNA of the CDR3: TGTGCCAGCAGCACTCACCAGGGACTGTTTCGCTCTGGGGCCAACGTCCTGACTTTC.

With regard to this clone: Different DNA sequences within this sample yield the same CDR3. The rearrangement uses TRBV28 and TRBJ2-7; D is undetermined. Trimming cost V 5 bases and J 1 base, with 12 bases left between them. This CDR3 has 14 residues. The germline V gene has CDR1 MDHEN and CDR2 SYDVKM. The DNA for the CDR3 is TGTGCCAGCAGTCTCCTAGGTGAATCCTACGAGCAGTACTTC. Translation: CASSLLGESYEQYF.

V and J are TRBV7-9 and TRBJ1-2, with unresolved D. The ends were cut back, 1 base at V and 4 bases at J, with 13 bases in the middle. Germline V CDR1 and CDR2: SEHNR, FQNEAQ (reference sequence). The CDR3 consists of 15 residues. CDR3 residues: CASSLDGEKSYGYTF. In DNA, the CDR3 is TGTGCCAGCAGCTTAGACGGGGAGAAATCCTATGGCTACACCTTC.

V is TRBV27 and J is TRBJ2-3, with 12 bases identical to TRBD2. This CDR3 contains 18 residues. The V segment lost 5 bases and the J segment 0 bases; nucleotides outside the gene matches: 9. CDR1 MNHEY and CDR2 SMNVEV come from the germline V gene (reference sequence). CDR3 residues: CASSPGRTSGISTDTQYF. DNA for the CDR3: TGTGCCAGCAGTCCAGGGCGGACTAGCGGGATTAGCACAGATACGCAGTATTTT.

J is TRBJ1-1 and V is TRBV6-5; 8 nucleotides line up with TRBD1. The CDR3 length is 13 residues. Germline-derived CDR1 and CDR2 are MNHEY and SVGAGI. Trimming cost V 6 bases and J 4 bases; bases outside gene matches: 4. The CDR3 bases are TGTGCCAGCAGCCCCGACAGGGGCACTGAAGCTTTCTTT. Translating gives CASSPDRGTEAFF.

The chain uses TRBV4-2 and TRBJ1-6; 8 bases agree with TRBD1. The germline gives CDR1 LGHNA, CDR2 YNFKEQ. Trimming took 3 bases from V and 7 from J; bases not matched to a gene: 5. The CDR3 is 15 amino acids. The CDR3, as DNA: TGTGCCAGCAGCCAGGACAGGGTAGGAAATTCACCCCTCCACTTT. Protein product: CASSQDRVGNSPLHF.

The CDR3 nucleotides are TGTGCCAGCAGTGAACCTGGGGGGAGCACAGATACGCAGTATTTT. This translates into CASSEPGGSTDTQYF. The chain links TRBV6-1 to TRBJ2-3, with a weak D call TRBD2 (6 bases). The length of the CDR3 is 15 residues. The V gene's germline CDR1 is MNHNS and CDR2 SASEGT. Trimming took 2 bases from V and 0 from J, leaving 9 bases between them.

The rearrangement links TRBV27 to TRBJ1-1; a possible D gene is TRBD1 (6 bases). The CDR3 is made up of 14 amino acids. Deletions cut 2 bases from V and 3 bases from J, with 10 bases between. In germline, CDR1 is MNHEY, CDR2 SMNVEV (reference sequence). The CDR3 protein is CASSLGGAYTEAFF. CDR3 in DNA: TGTGCCAGCAGTTTAGGGGGGGCCTACACTGAAGCTTTCTTT.

This chain joins TRBV3-1 (or the pseudogene TRBV3-2) and TRBJ2-3; D is uncertain. V dropped 0 bases and J dropped 0 bases, with 7 bases sitting between them. The CDR3 spans 15 residues. Germline CDR1 reads LGHDT; CDR2 reads YNNKEL (reference sequence). The CDR3: CASSQEFVSTDTQYF. DNA of the CDR3: TGTGCCAGCAGCCAAGAATTTGTAAGCACAGATACGCAGTATTTT.

V is TRBV19 and J is TRBJ2-2, with 8 bases identical to TRBD2. With 10 bases clipped from V and 1 base from J, the junction kept 14 bases outside the gene matches. Germline CDR1 is LNHDA and CDR2 is SQIVND (reference sequence). The CDR3 extends over 17 amino acids. The CDR3, as DNA: TGTGCCACCATCGGCCCGGGACTAGGGGGGAACACCGGGGAGCTGTTTTTT. Amino acid sequence: CATIGPGLGGNTGELFF.

The J gene is TRBJ1-6, the V gene TRBV28; 8 bases match TRBD1. V lost 4 bases to trimming and J lost 6 bases; unmatched junction nucleotides: 2. The CDR3 contains 14 residues. Germline V gene sequence: CDR1 MDHEN, CDR2 SYDVKM. The CDR3 DNA reads TGTGCCAGCAGTTACACAGGGGGTAATTCACCCCTCCACTTT. Protein: CASSYTGGNSPLHF.

The CDR3 is CAINPGDRESTEAFF. CDR3 coding DNA: TGTGCCATCAACCCTGGGGACAGGGAGAGCACTGAAGCTTTCTTT. This chain links TRBV10-3 with TRBJ1-1, with 9 bases fitting TRBD1. Trimming at V came to 7 bases and at J to 4 bases, leaving 10 bases not matched to a gene. Germline-derived CDR1 and CDR2 are ENHRY and SYGVKD. The CDR3 is 15 amino acids.

This chain connects TRBV5-1 to TRBJ1-6; 9 nucleotides line up with TRBD1. Unmatched junction bases numbered 0, after V lost 0 bases and J lost 5 bases. CDR3 length equals 15 residues. From germline, CDR1 is SGHRS and CDR2 YFSETQ. CDR3 nucleotide sequence: TGCGCCAGCAGCTTGGGGGACAGGGATAATTCACCCCTCCACTTT. It yields the protein CASSLGDRDNSPLHF.

The gene calls are TRBV3-1 (or the pseudogene TRBV3-2) and TRBJ2-7; 10 nucleotides agree with TRBD2. The V segment lost 8 bases and the J segment 7 bases; nucleotides outside the gene matches: 11. The V gene's germline CDR1 is LGHDT and CDR2 YNNKEL (reference sequence). This CDR3 has 14 residues. The CDR3 DNA follows: TGTGCCAGCGGAGTCCAGCGGGAGGGGGGGGAGCAGTACTTC. The encoded protein is CASGVQREGGEQYF.

The chain couples TRBV28 to TRBJ1-6; possible D gene TRBD1, 6 bases. The germline V and J ends were trimmed by 2 bases and 7 bases, with 15 bases remaining between them. Germline lookup yields CDR1 MDHEN and CDR2 SYDVKM. The CDR3 has 16 residues. CDR3 DNA: TGTGCCAGCAGTTTAACCTCAGGGGCGCGGAATTCACCCCTCCACTTT. This sequence encodes CASSLTSGARNSPLHF.

The chain links TRBV5-1 to TRBJ2-1, with 9 bases identical to TRBD2. The CDR3 contains 14 residues. The V gene's germline CDR1 is SGHRS and CDR2 YFSETQ. With V trimmed by 2 bases and J by 8 bases, 5 bases remained unmatched. The CDR3 protein is CASSLGLASDEQFF. CDR3 sequence (DNA): TGCGCCAGCAGCTTAGGACTAGCGTCTGATGAGCAGTTCTTC.

The chain recombines TRBV13 with TRBJ1-5; maybe TRBD1 (5 bases). The CDR3 is 15 amino acids. Trimming stripped 4 bases from V and 5 bases from J, with 15 bases between. Germline CDR1 and CDR2: PRHDT and FYEKMQ (reference sequence). Here the CDR3 reads CASSSSTVSDQPQHF. The DNA for the CDR3 is TGTGCCAGCAGCTCATCGACAGTTTCGGATCAGCCCCAGCATTTT.